These 12 T cell receptor beta chains were all obtained from the same sample, sequenced in a study of blood T cell repertoires in COVID-19. Profiling relied on immunoSEQ multiplex PCR, and the TCRdb table lists in-frame clones only, not all of them. The sample records some 460,000 clones, 75% to 90% being singletons. The sequenced material came from PBMCs or T cells enriched from blood (not recorded which). The receptors come from a woman aged 18-29 years who had recovered from COVID-19.

This chain uses TRBV19 with TRBJ1-1; no definite D call. Germline assignment: CDR1 LNHDA and CDR2 SQIVND (reference sequence). V was shortened by 4 bases and J by 8 bases, with 14 bases between the two germline ends. The CDR3 is made up of 13 amino acids. The CDR3 reads CASSRGVAVEAFF. The CDR3 nucleotides read TGTGCCAGTAGTAGAGGAGTAGCAGTCGAAGCTTTCTTT.

V is TRBV28 and J is TRBJ1-2, with D unresolved. V was trimmed by 5 bases and J by 1 base, leaving 11 bases between them. Germline V gene sequence: CDR1 MDHEN, CDR2 SYDVKM. This CDR3 is 14 amino acids long. Here the CDR3 reads CASSPPTLNYGYTF. The CDR3 nucleotides are TGTGCCAGCAGTCCCCCGACACTTAACTATGGCTACACCTTC.

The genes are TRBV2 and TRBJ2-7; 12 positions match TRBD2. Per the germline V gene, CDR1 is SNHLY and CDR2 is FYNNEI. The ends lost 6 bases at V and 4 bases at J; junction bases unmatched: 7. CDR3 size: 15 residues. In nucleotides, the CDR3 is TGTGCCAGCAGAGGACTAGCGGGGACTCTTTACGAGCAGTACTTC. Encoded protein: CASRGLAGTLYEQYF.

V is TRBV5-8 and J is TRBJ1-2; D is uncertain. V was trimmed by 0 bases and J by 8 bases, leaving 14 bases between them. The CDR3 sequence is 14 residues long. Per germline, CDR1 SGHTS and CDR2 YDEGEE. Here the CDR3 DNA reads TGTGCCAGCAGCTTGGATGAAGCCGCACGGGGCTACACCTTC. Translation gives CASSLDEAARGYTF.

The CDR3 sequence: CASSQVASGGANTQYF. For the CDR3, the DNA is TGTGCCAGCAGCCAAGTAGCTAGCGGGGGGGCAAATACGCAGTATTTT. The chain employs TRBV4-2 and TRBJ2-3; 12 positions agree with TRBD2. J was trimmed by 7 bases and V by 1 base; bases with no gene match: 6. The CDR3 consists of 16 residues. Germline CDR1 reads LGHNA; CDR2 reads YNFKEQ.

The rearrangement links TRBV18 to TRBJ1-1, with D maybe TRBD1 (5 bases). The CDR3 has 18 amino acids. Deletions cut 3 bases from V and 3 bases from J, with 23 bases between. Looked up from germline, CDR1 is KGHSH and CDR2 is LQKENI. In DNA, the CDR3 is TGTGCCAGCTCACCCAGCCTGGGACCCGGGAGTCGAGACACTGAAGCTTTCTTT. Its protein is CASSPSLGPGSRDTEAFF.

This clone has just a few counts. This chain uses TRBV5-1 with TRBJ1-3; D not resolved. This CDR3 is built from 17 residues. Trimming cost V 2 bases and J 0 bases, with 15 bases left between them. Germline V gene sequence: CDR1 SGHRS, CDR2 YFSETQ. CDR3: CASSFNPAETSGNTIYF. The CDR3 nucleotides are TGCGCCAGCAGCTTTAATCCGGCGGAAACCTCTGGAAACACCATATATTTT.

The chain has TRBV14 and TRBJ2-1; 13 nucleotides line up with TRBD2. There are 17 residues in the CDR3. Germline V gene sequence: CDR1 SGHDN, CDR2 FVKESK. V shed 4 bases and J 2 bases; nucleotides not matched to a gene: 5. CDR3 region: CASSLTSGGATYNEQFF. The CDR3 DNA reads as TGTGCCAGCAGCCTTACTAGCGGGGGGGCAACCTACAATGAGCAGTTCTTC.

The V and J genes are TRBV7-2 and TRBJ2-1, with a possible D match to TRBD2 (6 bases). Germline V lookup: CDR1 SGHTA, CDR2 FQGNSA. With 7 bases removed from V and 8 bases from J, the gap between germline ends came to 15 bases. This CDR3 spans 13 amino acids. CDR3 amino acids: CASKPGDGHEQFF. CDR3 in DNA: TGTGCCAGCAAACCGGGGGATGGGCATGAGCAGTTCTTC.

The CDR3 DNA reads TGTGCCAGCAGATCGCCGGGACTCATTTTTAAGAACACTGAAGCTTTCTTT. This translates into CASRSPGLIFKNTEAFF. The chain couples TRBV7-9 to TRBJ1-1; the D gene is possibly TRBD1 (5 bases). The CDR3 is made up of 17 amino acids. Germline V gives CDR1 SEHNR, CDR2 FQNEAQ (reference sequence). The V gene lost 6 bases and the J gene lost 1 base, with 21 bases spanning the gap.

The CDR3 nucleotides are TGTGCCAGAAGTTACGCCCCAGTGAACACTGAAGCTTTCTTT. It codes for CARSYAPVNTEAFF. The chain carries TRBV5-3 and TRBJ1-1; D remains unclear. TRBV5-3 is an ORF; its function is uncertain. The CDR3 contains 14 residues. V was cut by 5 bases and J by 0 bases, with 11 bases left in between.

This clone was seen once. This rearrangement joins TRBV19 to TRBJ1-2; TRBD1 agrees at 10 bases. From germline, CDR1 is LNHDA and CDR2 SQIVND (reference sequence). CDR3 length: 15 residues. In DNA, the CDR3 is TGTGCAACCAGATTAGAGACAGGGGGCGTGAATGGCTACACCTTC. Translation gives CATRLETGGVNGYTF.